The 28 T cell receptor beta chains below were found in one sample sequenced in a study of T-cell reconstitution after alpha-beta-depleted transplantation in children. Construction of the TCRbeta library involved unique molecular identifiers. Each CDR3 protein gets one entry after TCRdb re-called the PCR reads with MiXCR. The sample lists more than 550,000 distinct CDR3 sequences; about 10% were seen once. Source: PBMCs from the stem cell graft donor, taken from the stem cell graft. The receptors derive from a human donor who donated a stem cell graft to a child with acute myeloid leukemia.

In this sample, this clonotype turned up many times. This chain links TRBV24-1 with TRBJ1-2; D uncertain. There are 12 residues in the CDR3. Trimming stripped 4 bases from V and 0 bases from J, with 2 bases between. Germline CDR1 and CDR2: KGHDR and SFDVKD. The CDR3 DNA reads TGTGCCACCAGTGACACTAACTATGGCTACACCTTC. This gives the protein CATSDTNYGYTF.

This chain connects TRBV20-1 to TRBJ1-2; 9 nucleotides agree with TRBD1. CDR3 length equals 14 residues. The V gene end was trimmed by 6 bases and the J gene end by 0 bases; junction bases not matched to a gene: 5. The V gene's germline CDR1 is DFQATT and CDR2 SNEGSKA (reference sequence). The CDR3 DNA is TGCAGTGCGGAGGACAGGGGATCTAACTATGGCTACACCTTC. It codes for CSAEDRGSNYGYTF.

This clonotype was seen a few times. The chain has TRBV9 and TRBJ1-4; 9 bases line up with TRBD1. CDR1 SGDLS and CDR2 YYNGEE come from the germline V gene. This CDR3 is built from 15 residues. V shed 4 bases and J 8 bases; nucleotides not matched to a gene: 9. The CDR3 sequence: CASSPRLGQGEKLFF. CDR3 in DNA: TGTGCCAGCAGCCCACGGCTCGGACAGGGGGAAAAACTGTTTTTT.

The J gene is TRBJ2-7, the V gene TRBV15, with TRBD2 matching over 11 bases. This CDR3 is 16 amino acids long. Trimming at V came to 0 bases and at J to 6 bases, leaving 7 bases not matched to a gene. Germline loops: CDR1 LNHNV, CDR2 YYDKDF (reference sequence). CDR3 region: CATSRDHSGRAGEQYF. CDR3 coding DNA: TGTGCCACCAGCAGAGATCATAGCGGGAGGGCGGGCGAGCAGTACTTC.

As for this clonotype: The junction departs from the called germline gene at one end, perhaps through a read error. The genes are TRBV28 and TRBJ2-7; 7 nucleotides align to TRBD2. Germline V CDR1 and CDR2: MDHEN, SYDVKM. This CDR3 region has 14 residues. CDR3 nucleotides: TGTGCCAGCACCTTTGGGGGGGACTCAAACGAGGAGTACTTC. This sequence encodes CASTFGGDSNEEYF.

This clonotype was found a few times. V is TRBV2 and J is TRBJ1-1, with D uncertain. There are 15 residues in the CDR3. The V and J ends lost 5 bases and 3 bases respectively, with 16 bases between them. Germline V gene sequence: CDR1 SNHLY, CDR2 FYNNEI. The CDR3 DNA reads TGTGCCAGCAGTCTGTCCCGGGGATGGGACACTGAAGCTTTCTTT. Translating gives CASSLSRGWDTEAFF. Full variable domain (remainder filled in from reference TRBV2 and TRBJ1-1): EPEVTQTPSHQVTQMGQEVILRCVPISNHLYFYWYRQILGQKVEFLVSFYNNEISEKSEIFDDQFSVERPDGSNFTLKIRSTKLEDSAMYFCASSLSRGWDTEAFFGQGTRLTVV.

In its sample, this clonotype was seen a few times. The rearrangement links TRBV10-3 to TRBJ1-1; D gene ambiguous. V gave up 5 bases and J gave up 6 bases, with 7 bases separating them. The germline gives CDR1 ENHRY, CDR2 SYGVKD. The CDR3 contains 11 residues. The CDR3 DNA reads TGTGCCATCAGTCTTGGATCTGAAGCTTTCTTT. The encoded protein is CAISLGSEAFF.

This chain joins TRBV3-1 and TRBJ1-5; TRBD1 is a possible D gene (6 bases). Germline V CDR1 and CDR2: LGHDT, YNNKEL (reference sequence). Trimming stripped 4 bases from V and 3 bases from J, with 10 bases between. The CDR3 contains 14 residues. The CDR3 is CASSPRGPNQPQHF. CDR3 coding DNA: TGTGCCAGCAGCCCCAGGGGCCCCAATCAGCCCCAGCATTTT.

The rearrangement links TRBV5-1 to TRBJ1-2; a possible D gene is TRBD1 (5 bases). V lost 0 bases and J lost 5, with 14 bases in between. This CDR3 spans 15 amino acids. Per germline, CDR1 SGHRS and CDR2 YFSETQ. CDR3 bases: TGCGCCAGCAGCTTGGGGCAGGGAGAAGGGTATGGCTACACCTTC. Translated, it gives CASSLGQGEGYGYTF.

In its sample, this clonotype was seen a few times. This sequence joins TRBV7-2 and TRBJ2-5; possibly TRBD1 for D (6 bases). The V gene lost 5 bases and the J gene lost 5 bases, with 12 bases spanning the gap. The CDR3 totals 13 residues. Germline CDR1 SGHTA, CDR2 FQGNSA. CDR3 residues: CASSKTGWETQYF. The DNA of the CDR3 is TGTGCCAGCAGCAAAACAGGGTGGGAGACCCAGTACTTC.

The chain couples TRBV4-2 to TRBJ2-6; 7 positions match TRBD2. The J segment lost 3 bases and the V segment lost 0 bases, leaving 5 bases of the junction unmatched. CDR3 size: 17 residues. Germline CDR1 is LGHNA and CDR2 is YNFKEQ. The CDR3 DNA sequence: TGTGCCAGCAGCCAAGAGGGGGGGTACGGTGGGGCCAACGTCCTGACTTTC. It is translated as CASSQEGGYGGANVLTF.

CDR3 coding DNA: TGTGCCAGCAGTTTAGTGGTACCGACGGTGCACGAGCAGTACTTC. Its protein is CASSLVVPTVHEQYF. This chain connects TRBV12-3 or TRBV12-4 to TRBJ2-7; no reliable D call. V lost 1 base and J lost 5, with 15 bases in between. This CDR3 comprises 15 residues.

This clonotype was found a few times. The rearrangement uses TRBV7-9 and TRBJ1-4; D may be TRBD1 (6 bases). The CDR3 length is 14 residues. Trimming took off 5 bases at V and 3 bases at J, with 10 bases between the two ends. In germline, CDR1 is SEHNR, CDR2 FQNEAQ (reference sequence). The CDR3 loop reads CASSPDSPNEKLFF. In DNA form, the CDR3 reads TGTGCCAGCAGCCCGGACAGCCCTAATGAAAAACTGTTTTTT.

This clonotype appeared a few times. The J gene is TRBJ1-1, the V gene TRBV24-1; D gene unclear. This CDR3 is 13 amino acids long. Per the germline V gene, CDR1 is KGHDR and CDR2 is SFDVKD. The germline V and J ends were trimmed by 6 bases and 5 bases, with 12 bases remaining between them. CDR3 amino acids: CATSNGIMTEAFF. The CDR3 region has the DNA TGTGCCACCAGTAATGGCATAATGACTGAAGCTTTCTTT.

This clonotype appeared a few times. This sequence joins TRBV11-2 and TRBJ2-3; 11 bases fit TRBD1. CDR3 size: 15 residues. V shed 4 bases and J 3 bases; nucleotides not matched to a gene: 3. Germline CDR1 and CDR2: SGHAT and FQNNGV. CDR3 amino acids: CASSWGQGETDTQYF. Here the CDR3 DNA reads TGTGCCAGCAGCTGGGGACAGGGGGAAACAGATACGCAGTATTTT.

The V gene is TRBV29-1, the J gene TRBJ1-5, with a weak D call TRBD1 (5 bases). Trimming took off 4 bases at V and 4 bases at J, with 14 bases between the two ends. Germline values: CDR1 SQVTM, CDR2 ANQGSEA. The CDR3 totals 14 residues. The CDR3 DNA is TGCAGCGTTGGAGAAGGGGCTGGGAATCAGCCCCAGCATTTT. This encodes CSVGEGAGNQPQHF.

This clonotype was recorded at least ten times. The chain carries TRBV15 and TRBJ2-1, with D perhaps TRBD1 or TRBD2 (5 bases each). The germline CDR1 and CDR2 sequences are LNHNV and YYDKDF (reference sequence). This CDR3 region has 17 residues. The germline V and J ends were trimmed by 2 bases and 2 bases, with 16 bases remaining between them. The CDR3 nucleotides read TGTGCCACCAGCAGACTCCGGGACCCCGGCCCCTACAATGAGCAGTTCTTC. Translated: CATSRLRDPGPYNEQFF.

In this sample, this clonotype turned up a few times. V and J are TRBV7-9 and TRBJ1-2; TRBD1 might be the D (5 bases). The CDR3 runs 15 residues. V shed 1 base and J shed 6 bases, with 15 bases lying between them. The germline gives CDR1 SEHNR, CDR2 FQNEAQ (reference sequence). The CDR3 reads CASSLDTGRTDGYTF. CDR3 DNA: TGTGCCAGCAGCTTAGATACGGGACGCACCGATGGCTACACCTTC.

The table lists this clonotype with a few counts. This chain links TRBV7-3 with TRBJ2-3; 9 nucleotides align to TRBD2. V was pared by 2 bases and J by 4 bases, with 7 bases of the junction left unmatched. This CDR3 has 16 residues. Germline V gives CDR1 SGHTA, CDR2 FQGTGA. The CDR3 protein is CASSLGLAGFADTQYF. The CDR3, as DNA: TGTGCCAGCAGCTTAGGGCTAGCGGGATTCGCAGATACGCAGTATTTT. Looking up the rest from reference TRBV7-3 and TRBJ2-3 gives the full variable domain: GAGVSQTPSNKVTEKGKYVELRCDPISGHTALYWYRQSLGQGPEFLIYFQGTGAADDSGLPNDRFFAVRPEGSVSTLKIQRTERGDSAVYLCASSLGLAGFADTQYFGPGTRLTVL.

V and J are TRBV20-1 and TRBJ2-3; D perhaps matches TRBD2 (6 bases). The CDR3 sequence is 15 residues long. CDR1 is DFQATT, CDR2 SNEGSKA, per germline (reference sequence). Trimming pared 1 base from V and 4 bases from J, leaving 15 bases between. As DNA, the CDR3 is TGCAGTGCTAGAGGGGACCCACGGAGGGCAGATACGCAGTATTTT. This encodes CSARGDPRRADTQYF.

The genes are TRBV20-1 and TRBJ2-7; 7 nucleotides line up with TRBD2. This CDR3 has 14 residues. Per germline, CDR1 DFQATT and CDR2 SNEGSKA (reference sequence). V lost 5 bases and J lost 6; bases outside the gene matches: 13. CDR3 protein: CSAPVLAGASEQYF. The CDR3 DNA reads TGCAGTGCTCCCGTATTGGCGGGAGCCTCCGAGCAGTACTTC.

This clonotype was counted at least ten times. The chain joins TRBV4-3 to TRBJ2-1; tentatively, D is TRBD2 (6 bases). V was clipped by 4 bases and J by 5 bases, with 21 bases between them. The germline V gene has CDR1 LGHNA and CDR2 YSLEER. The CDR3 runs 17 residues. CDR3 residues: CASSPNQASGYNNEQFF. The CDR3, as DNA: TGCGCCAGCAGCCCGAACCAGGCCAGCGGGTATAACAATGAGCAGTTCTTC.

Details on this clonotype: Given a much more abundant clone one base away, this may be a read error. CDR3 DNA sequence: TGCAGTGCTAGGACTAGCAAAAACTGCAATGAGCAGTTCTTC. The encoded protein is CSARTSKNCNEQFF. V is TRBV20-1 and J is TRBJ2-1; 7 bases fit TRBD2. With 3 bases clipped from V and 6 bases from J, the junction kept 8 bases outside the gene matches. Germline CDR1 DFQATT, CDR2 SNEGSKA (reference sequence). The CDR3 loop spans 14 amino acids.

The J gene is TRBJ2-1, the V gene TRBV4-3; TRBD2 matches 8 bases. The CDR3 consists of 17 residues. Trimming removed 2 bases from V and 10 bases from J; junction bases left unmatched: 16. Germline CDR1 reads LGHNA; CDR2 reads YSLEER. CDR3 DNA: TGCGCCAGCAGCCAACGGAGTCCGGGACTAGTACTGCCGGAGCAGTTCTTC. It encodes CASSQRSPGLVLPEQFF.

This chain uses TRBV4-3 with TRBJ2-7, with unresolved D. V shed 0 bases and J shed 2 bases, with 8 bases lying between them. This CDR3 comprises 14 residues. The germline V gene encodes CDR1 LGHNA and CDR2 YSLEER. As DNA, the CDR3 is TGCGCCAGCAGCCAAGATAGGATGACCTACGAGCAGTACTTC. This sequence encodes CASSQDRMTYEQYF.

This clonotype was recorded at least ten times. The chain links TRBV20-1 to TRBJ2-7; tentatively, D is TRBD1 (6 bases). The CDR3 totals 16 residues. Between the trimmed V and J ends, which lost 6 bases and 3 bases, there was a span of 24 bases. CDR1 and CDR2 (germline): DFQATT, SNEGSKA (reference sequence). Written as DNA, the CDR3 is TGCAGTGCAACCACTTCAGCAGGGGCCTTGGACTACGAGCAGTACTTC. Its translation: CSATTSAGALDYEQYF.

The chain employs TRBV3-1 and TRBJ2-1; 9 positions agree with TRBD2. The CDR3 has 16 amino acids. V gave up 4 bases and J gave up 7 bases; unmatched junction bases: 11. CDR1 and CDR2 (germline): LGHDT, YNNKEL (reference sequence). CDR3 amino acids: CASSRFAGGPLNEQFF. The CDR3 DNA sequence: TGTGCCAGCAGCCGTTTCGCGGGAGGGCCCCTTAATGAGCAGTTCTTC.

The chain couples TRBV16 to TRBJ1-1, with D possibly TRBD1 on 5 matching bases. The CDR3 contains 12 residues. With 11 bases removed from V and 5 bases from J, the gap between germline ends came to 15 bases. CDR1 and CDR2 (germline): KGHSY, FQNENV. CDR3 loop: CAARERGTEAFF. CDR3 bases: TGTGCCGCGCGGGAGAGGGGTACTGAAGCTTTCTTT. Together with reference TRBV16 and TRBJ1-1, the CDR3 gives the full variable domain: GEEVAQTPKHLVRGEGQKAKLYCAPIKGHSYVFWYQQVLKNEFKFLISFQNENVFDETGMPKERFSAKCLPNSPCSLEIQATKLEDSAVYFCAARERGTEAFFGQGTRLTVV.